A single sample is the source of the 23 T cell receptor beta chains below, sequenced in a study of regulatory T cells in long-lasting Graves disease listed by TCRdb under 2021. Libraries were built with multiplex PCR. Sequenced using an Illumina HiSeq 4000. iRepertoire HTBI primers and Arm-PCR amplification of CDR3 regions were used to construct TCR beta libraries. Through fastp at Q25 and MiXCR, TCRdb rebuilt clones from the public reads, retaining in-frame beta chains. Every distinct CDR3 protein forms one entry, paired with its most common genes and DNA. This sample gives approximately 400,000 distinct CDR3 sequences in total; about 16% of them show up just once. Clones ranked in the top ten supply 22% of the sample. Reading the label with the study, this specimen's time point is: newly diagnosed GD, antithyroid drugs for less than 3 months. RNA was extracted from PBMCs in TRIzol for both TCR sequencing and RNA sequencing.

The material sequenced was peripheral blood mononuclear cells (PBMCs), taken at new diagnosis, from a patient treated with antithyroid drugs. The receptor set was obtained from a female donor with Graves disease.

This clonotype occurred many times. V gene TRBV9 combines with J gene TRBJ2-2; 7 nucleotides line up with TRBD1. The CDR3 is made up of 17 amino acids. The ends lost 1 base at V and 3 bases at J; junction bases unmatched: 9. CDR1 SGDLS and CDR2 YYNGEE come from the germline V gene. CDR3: CASSVRVRQGDTGELFF. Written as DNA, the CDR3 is TGTGCCAGCAGCGTAAGGGTCCGACAGGGAGACACCGGGGAGCTGTTTTTT.

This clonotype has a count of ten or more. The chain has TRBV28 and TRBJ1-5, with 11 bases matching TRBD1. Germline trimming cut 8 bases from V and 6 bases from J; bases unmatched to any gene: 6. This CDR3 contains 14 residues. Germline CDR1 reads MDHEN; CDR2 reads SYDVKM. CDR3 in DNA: TGTGCCAGCTGGAGGACAGGGGGCGTTCAGCCCCAGCATTTT. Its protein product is CASWRTGGVQPQHF.

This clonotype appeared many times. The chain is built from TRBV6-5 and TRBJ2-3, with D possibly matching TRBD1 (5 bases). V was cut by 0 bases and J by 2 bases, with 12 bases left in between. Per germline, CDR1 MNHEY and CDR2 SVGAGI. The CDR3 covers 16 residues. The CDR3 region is CASSYSMGRPTDTQYF. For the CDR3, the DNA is TGTGCCAGCAGTTACTCGATGGGGCGGCCCACAGATACGCAGTATTTT.

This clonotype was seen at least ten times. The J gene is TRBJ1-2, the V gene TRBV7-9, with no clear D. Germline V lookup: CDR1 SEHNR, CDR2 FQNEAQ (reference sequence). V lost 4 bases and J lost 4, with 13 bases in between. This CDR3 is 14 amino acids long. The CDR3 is CASSSSLDLYGYTF. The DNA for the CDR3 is TGTGCCAGCAGCTCCTCGTTGGATCTCTATGGCTACACCTTC.

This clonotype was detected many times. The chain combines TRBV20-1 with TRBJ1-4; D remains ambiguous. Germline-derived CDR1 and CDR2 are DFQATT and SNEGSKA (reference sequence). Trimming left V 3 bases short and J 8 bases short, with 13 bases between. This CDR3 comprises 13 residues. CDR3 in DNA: TGCAGTGCTAGGTCCAACCCTAGCGAAAAACTGTTTTTT. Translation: CSARSNPSEKLFF.

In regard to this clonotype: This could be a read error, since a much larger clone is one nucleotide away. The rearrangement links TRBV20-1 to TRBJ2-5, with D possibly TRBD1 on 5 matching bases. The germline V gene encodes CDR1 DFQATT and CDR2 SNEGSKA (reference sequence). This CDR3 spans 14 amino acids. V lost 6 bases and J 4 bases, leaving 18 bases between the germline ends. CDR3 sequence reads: CSATLGRTRETQYF. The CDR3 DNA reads TGCAGTGCCACCCTCGGACGGACAAGAGAGACCCAGTACTTC.

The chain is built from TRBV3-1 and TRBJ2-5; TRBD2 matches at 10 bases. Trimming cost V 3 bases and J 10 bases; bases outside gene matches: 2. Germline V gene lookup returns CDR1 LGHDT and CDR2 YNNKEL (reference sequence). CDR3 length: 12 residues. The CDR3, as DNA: TGTGCCAGCAGCCAGCAGCGGGGGGGCCAGTACTTC. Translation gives CASSQQRGGQYF.

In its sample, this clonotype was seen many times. The CDR3 loop reads CASSQKAGGNNEQFF. The CDR3 nucleotides are TGTGCCAGCAGCCAGAAAGCGGGGGGAAACAATGAGCAGTTCTTC. The rearrangement joins TRBV7-2 to TRBJ2-1; 9 bases are a match to TRBD2. CDR1 SGHTA and CDR2 FQGNSA come from the germline V gene. This CDR3 has 15 residues. V shed 5 bases, J shed 5 bases, and the junction held 7 bases outside the gene matches.

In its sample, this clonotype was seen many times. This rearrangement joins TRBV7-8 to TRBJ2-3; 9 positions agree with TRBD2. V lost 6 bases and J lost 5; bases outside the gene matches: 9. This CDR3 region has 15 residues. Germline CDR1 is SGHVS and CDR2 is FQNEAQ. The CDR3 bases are TGTGCCAGCAGTTCCGGGACTAGCAAACGAGATACGCAGTATTTT. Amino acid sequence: CASSSGTSKRDTQYF.

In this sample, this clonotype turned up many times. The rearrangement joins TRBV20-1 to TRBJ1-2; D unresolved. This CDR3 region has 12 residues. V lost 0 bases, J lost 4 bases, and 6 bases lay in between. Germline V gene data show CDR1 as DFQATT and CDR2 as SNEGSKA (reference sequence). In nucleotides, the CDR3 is TGCAGTGCTAGAGACAGACTCTATGGCTACACCTTC. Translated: CSARDRLYGYTF.

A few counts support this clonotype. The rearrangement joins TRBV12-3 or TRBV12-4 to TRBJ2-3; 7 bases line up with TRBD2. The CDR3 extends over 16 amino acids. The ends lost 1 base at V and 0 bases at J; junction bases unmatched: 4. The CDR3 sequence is CASSLESGTSTDTQYF. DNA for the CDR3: TGTGCCAGCAGTTTAGAGAGCGGGACTAGCACAGATACGCAGTATTTT.

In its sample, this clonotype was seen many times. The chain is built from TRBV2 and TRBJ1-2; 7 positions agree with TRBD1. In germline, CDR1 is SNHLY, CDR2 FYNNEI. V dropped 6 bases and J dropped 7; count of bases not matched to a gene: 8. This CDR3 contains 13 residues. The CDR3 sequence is CASRGQLDGGYTF. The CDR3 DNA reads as TGTGCCAGCAGGGGACAGCTGGACGGTGGCTACACCTTC.

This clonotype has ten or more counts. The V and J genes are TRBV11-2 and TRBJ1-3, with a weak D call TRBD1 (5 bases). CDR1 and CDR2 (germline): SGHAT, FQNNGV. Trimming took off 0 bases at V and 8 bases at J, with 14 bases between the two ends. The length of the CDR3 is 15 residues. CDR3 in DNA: TGTGCCAGCAGCTTAGAGATGGGACTAAGTCACACCATATATTTT. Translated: CASSLEMGLSHTIYF.

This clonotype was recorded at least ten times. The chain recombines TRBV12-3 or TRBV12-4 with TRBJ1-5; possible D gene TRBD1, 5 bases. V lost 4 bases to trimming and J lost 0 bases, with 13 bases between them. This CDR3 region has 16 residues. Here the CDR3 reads CASSSRTQYSNQPQHF. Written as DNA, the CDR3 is TGTGCCAGCAGTTCGCGGACACAATATAGCAATCAGCCCCAGCATTTT.

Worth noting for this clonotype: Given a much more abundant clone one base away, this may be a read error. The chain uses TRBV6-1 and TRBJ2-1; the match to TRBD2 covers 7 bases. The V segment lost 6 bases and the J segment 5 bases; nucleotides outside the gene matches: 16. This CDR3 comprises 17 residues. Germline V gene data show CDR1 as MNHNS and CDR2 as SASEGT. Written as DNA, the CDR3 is TGTGCCAGCAGCCCGAGACATACCCGGGGGGAAAACAATGAGCAGTTCTTC. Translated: CASSPRHTRGENNEQFF.

CDR3 sequence (DNA): TGCAGTGCTTCCACAGGAGGCAGAGTTGACACTGAAGCTTTCTTT. This translates into CSASTGGRVDTEAFF. The chain uses TRBV20-1 and TRBJ1-1, with D perhaps matching TRBD1 (5 bases). Trimming removed 5 bases from V and 3 bases from J, with 19 bases in between. The CDR3 length is 15 residues. Looked up from germline, CDR1 is DFQATT and CDR2 is SNEGSKA (reference sequence).

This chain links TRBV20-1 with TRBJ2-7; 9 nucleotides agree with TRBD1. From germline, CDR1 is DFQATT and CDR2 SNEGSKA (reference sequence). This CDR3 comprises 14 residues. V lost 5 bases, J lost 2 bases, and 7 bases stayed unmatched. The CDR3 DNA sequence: TGCAGTGCTGACGCGGGGACAGGGCCCTACGAGCAGTACTTC. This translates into CSADAGTGPYEQYF.

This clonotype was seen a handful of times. The CDR3, as DNA: TGTGCCAGCAGTGCTGCGAGGCGGGGGTCCACCGGGGAGCTGTTTTTT. Translation gives CASSAARRGSTGELFF. The chain has TRBV6-1 and TRBJ2-2, with TRBD2 matching 7 bases. With 4 bases clipped from V and 4 bases from J, the junction kept 9 bases outside the gene matches. Germline lookup yields CDR1 MNHNS and CDR2 SASEGT. This CDR3 comprises 16 residues.

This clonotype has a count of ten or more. The CDR3 spells CATSRDPVPGYGYTF. The CDR3 DNA reads as TGTGCCACCAGCAGAGATCCGGTCCCAGGGTACGGCTACACCTTC. The V gene is TRBV15, the J gene TRBJ1-2; D might be TRBD1 (5 bases). The CDR3 is 15 amino acids. The V gene lost 0 bases and the J gene lost 8 bases, with 16 bases spanning the gap. CDR1 LNHNV and CDR2 YYDKDF come from the germline V gene (reference sequence).

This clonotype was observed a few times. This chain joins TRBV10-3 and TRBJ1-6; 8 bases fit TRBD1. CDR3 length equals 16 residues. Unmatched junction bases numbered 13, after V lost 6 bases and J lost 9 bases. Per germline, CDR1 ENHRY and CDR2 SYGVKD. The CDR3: CAISEQQGVTVSPLHF. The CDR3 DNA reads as TGTGCCATCAGCGAACAACAGGGGGTTACAGTTTCACCCCTCCACTTT.

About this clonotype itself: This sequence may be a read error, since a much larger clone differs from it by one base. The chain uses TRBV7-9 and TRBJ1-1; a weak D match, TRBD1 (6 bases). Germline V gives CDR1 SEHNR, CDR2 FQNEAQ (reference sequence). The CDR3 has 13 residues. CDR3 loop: CTSSPGGFPEAFF. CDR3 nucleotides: TGTACCAGCAGCCCTGGGGGCTTCCCTGAAGCTTTCTTT.

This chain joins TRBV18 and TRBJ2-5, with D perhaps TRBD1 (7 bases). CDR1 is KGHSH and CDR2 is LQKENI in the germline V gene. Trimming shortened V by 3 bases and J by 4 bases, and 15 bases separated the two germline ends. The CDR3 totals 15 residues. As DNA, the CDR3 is TGTGCCAGCTCACCCGCGGGACAGAGGGGAGAGACCCAGTACTTC. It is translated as CASSPAGQRGETQYF. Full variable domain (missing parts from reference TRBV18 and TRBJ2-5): NAGVMQNPRHLVRRRGQEARLRCSPMKGHSHVYWYRQLPEEGLKFMVYLQKENIIDESGMPKERFSAEFPKEGPSILRIQQVVRGDSAAYFCASSPAGQRGETQYFGPGTRLLVL.

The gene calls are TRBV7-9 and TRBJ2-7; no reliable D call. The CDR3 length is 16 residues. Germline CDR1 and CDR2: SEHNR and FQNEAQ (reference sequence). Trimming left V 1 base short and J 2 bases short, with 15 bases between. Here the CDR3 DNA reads TGTGCCAGCAGCTTAGATCCCGGGTTGCCCCCCTACGAGCAGTACTTC. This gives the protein CASSLDPGLPPYEQYF. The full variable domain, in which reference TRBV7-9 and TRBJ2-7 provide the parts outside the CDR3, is DTGVSQNPRHKITKRGQNVTFRCDPISEHNRLYWYRQTLGQGPEFLTYFQNEAQLEKSRLLSDRFSAERPKGSFSTLEIQRTEQGDSAMYLCASSLDPGLPPYEQYFGPGTRLTVT.